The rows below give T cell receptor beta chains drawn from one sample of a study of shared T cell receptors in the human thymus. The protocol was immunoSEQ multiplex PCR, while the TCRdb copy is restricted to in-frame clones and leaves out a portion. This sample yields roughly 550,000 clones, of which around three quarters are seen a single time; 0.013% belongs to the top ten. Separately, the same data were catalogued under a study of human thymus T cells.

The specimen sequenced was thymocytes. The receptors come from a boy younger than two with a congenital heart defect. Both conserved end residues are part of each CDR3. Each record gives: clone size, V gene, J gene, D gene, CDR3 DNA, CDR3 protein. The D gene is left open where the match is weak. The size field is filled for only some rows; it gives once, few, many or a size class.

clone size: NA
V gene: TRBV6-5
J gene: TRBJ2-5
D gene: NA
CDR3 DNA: TGTGCCAGCAGTTACGTGACCGGGAGCAGGATAGAGACCCAGTACTTC
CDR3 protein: CASSYVTGSRIETQYF

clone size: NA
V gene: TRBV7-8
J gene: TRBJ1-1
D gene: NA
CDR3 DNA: TGTGCCAGCAGTTCACGGCGGAGGAACACTGAAGCTTTCTTT
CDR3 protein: CASSSRRRNTEAFF

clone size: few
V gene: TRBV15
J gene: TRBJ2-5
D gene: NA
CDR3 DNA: TGTGCCACCAGCAGACCTGGAGCTAAAGCCCTTCCAAGAGAGACCCAGTACTTC
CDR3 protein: CATSRPGAKALPRETQYF

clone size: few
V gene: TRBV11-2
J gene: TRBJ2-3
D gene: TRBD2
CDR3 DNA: TGTGCCAGCAGCTTTAAACTAGCGCGAGAGTTCGCAGATACGCAGTATTTT
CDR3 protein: CASSFKLAREFADTQYF

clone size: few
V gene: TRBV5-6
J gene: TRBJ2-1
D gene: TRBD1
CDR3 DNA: TGTGCCAGCAGCTCGGGCCCCGGACAGGATGAGCAGTTCTTC
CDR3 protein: CASSSGPGQDEQFF

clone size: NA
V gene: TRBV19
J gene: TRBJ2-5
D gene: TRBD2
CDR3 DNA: TGTGCCAGTAGCCGACTAGCGGGAGGGCCCTCGGGAGGGACCCAGTACTTC
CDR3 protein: CASSRLAGGPSGGTQYF

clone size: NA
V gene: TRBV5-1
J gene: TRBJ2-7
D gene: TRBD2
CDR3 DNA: TGCGCCAGCAGCTCCCCCAATAGCGGGAGTATTTACGAGCAGTACTTC
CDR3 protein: CASSSPNSGSIYEQYF

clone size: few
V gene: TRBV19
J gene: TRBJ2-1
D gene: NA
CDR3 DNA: TGTGCCAGTAGTCAGACTAGCAATGAGCAGTTCTTC
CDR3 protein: CASSQTSNEQFF

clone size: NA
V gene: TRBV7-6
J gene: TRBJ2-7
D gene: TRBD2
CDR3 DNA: TGTGCCAGCAGCTTAGGGACTAGCGGGACGGGGGCCCTCAAGAGCTTGGAGCAGTACTTC
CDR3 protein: CASSLGTSGTGALKSLEQYF

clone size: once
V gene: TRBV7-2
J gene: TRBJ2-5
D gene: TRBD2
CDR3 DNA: TGTGCCAGCAGCTTAGTCGGACTAGCGGGAGGGGGCCAAGAGACCCAGTACTTC
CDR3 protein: CASSLVGLAGGGQETQYF

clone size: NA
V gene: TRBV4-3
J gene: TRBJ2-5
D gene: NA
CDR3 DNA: TGCGCCAGCAGCCAAGTACATGGGCCTCGGGGGACCCAGTACTTC
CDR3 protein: CASSQVHGPRGTQYF

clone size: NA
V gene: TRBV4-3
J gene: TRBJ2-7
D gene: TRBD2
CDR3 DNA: TGCGCCAGCAGCCAAGAACGCCTAGCGGCCTCCTACGAGCAGTACTTC
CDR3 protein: CASSQERLAASYEQYF

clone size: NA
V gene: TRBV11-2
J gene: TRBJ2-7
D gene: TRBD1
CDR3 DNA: TGTGCCAGCAGCGGCCGGGACAGGGAGTACGAGCAGTACTTC
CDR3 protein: CASSGRDREYEQYF

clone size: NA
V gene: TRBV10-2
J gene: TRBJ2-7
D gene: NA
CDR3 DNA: TGCGCCAGCACCCGAACCGAGGGAGGTTGGTACGAGCAGTACTTC
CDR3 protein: CASTRTEGGWYEQYF

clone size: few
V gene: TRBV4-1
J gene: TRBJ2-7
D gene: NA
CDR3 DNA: TGCGCCAGCAGCCAAGATAAGGGGGCCTACGAGCAGTACTTC
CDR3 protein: CASSQDKGAYEQYF

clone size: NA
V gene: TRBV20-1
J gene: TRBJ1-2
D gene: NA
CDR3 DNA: TGCAGTGCTAGAGATATCTATGGCTACACCTTC
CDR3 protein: CSARDIYGYTF

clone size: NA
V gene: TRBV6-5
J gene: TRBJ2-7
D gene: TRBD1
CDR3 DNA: TGTGCCAGCAGTTACTCGGACAGGGGCGAGCAGTACTTC
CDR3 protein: CASSYSDRGEQYF

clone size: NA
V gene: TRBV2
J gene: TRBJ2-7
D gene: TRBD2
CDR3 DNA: TGTGCCAGCAGTCCACTAGCGGGAGTTCCCTACGAGCAGTACTTC
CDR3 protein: CASSPLAGVPYEQYF

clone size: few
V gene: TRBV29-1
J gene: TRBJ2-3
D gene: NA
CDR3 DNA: TGCAGCGTTGAATTTACGGTCACAGATACGCAGTATTTT
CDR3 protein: CSVEFTVTDTQYF

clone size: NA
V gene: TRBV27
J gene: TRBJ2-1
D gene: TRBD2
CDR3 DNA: TGTGCCAGCAGTTTTAGGCTAGCGGTCTACAATGAGCAGTTCTTC
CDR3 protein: CASSFRLAVYNEQFF

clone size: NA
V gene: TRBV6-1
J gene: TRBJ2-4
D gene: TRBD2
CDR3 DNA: TGTGCCAGCAGTGAAGGGACTAGCAAGTCCAAAAACATTCAGTACTTC
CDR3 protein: CASSEGTSKSKNIQYF

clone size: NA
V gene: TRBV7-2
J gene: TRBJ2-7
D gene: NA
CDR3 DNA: TGTGCCAGCAGCCGGCGGGGCTCCTACGAGCAGTACTTC
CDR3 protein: CASSRRGSYEQYF

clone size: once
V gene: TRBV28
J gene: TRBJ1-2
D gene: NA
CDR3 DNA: TGTGCCAGCAGTTTACTCTCCCGGGGCTACACCTTC
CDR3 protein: CASSLLSRGYTF

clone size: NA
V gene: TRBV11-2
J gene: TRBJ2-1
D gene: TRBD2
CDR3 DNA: TGTGCCAGCAGCTTAGATTCTGGCGGGAGTGGGTCCAATGAGCAGTTCTTC
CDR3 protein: CASSLDSGGSGSNEQFF

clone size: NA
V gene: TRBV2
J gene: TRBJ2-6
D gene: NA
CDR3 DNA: TGTGCCAGCAGGGATCAGGGCCCTGGGGCCAACGTCCTGACTTTC
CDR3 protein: CASRDQGPGANVLTF

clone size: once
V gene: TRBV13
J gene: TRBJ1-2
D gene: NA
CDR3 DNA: TGTGCCAGCAGCACCGGGGGGCTGGGGGTTTTGGGCTACACCTTC
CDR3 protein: CASSTGGLGVLGYTF

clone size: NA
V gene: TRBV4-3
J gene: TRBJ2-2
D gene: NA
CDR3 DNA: TGCGCCAGCGGTACCTCCGCTCCTAGCTACGGCGGGGAGCTGTTTTTT
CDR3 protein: CASGTSAPSYGGELFF

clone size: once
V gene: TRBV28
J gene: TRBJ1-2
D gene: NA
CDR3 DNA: TGTGCCAGCAGCCTTGGGAGAGCGAGATATGGCTACACCTTC
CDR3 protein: CASSLGRARYGYTF

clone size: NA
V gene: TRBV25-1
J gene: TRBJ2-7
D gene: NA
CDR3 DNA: TGTGCCAGCAGTACCTCGAGGCGGAGCTCCTACGAGCAGTACTTC
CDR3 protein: CASSTSRRSSYEQYF

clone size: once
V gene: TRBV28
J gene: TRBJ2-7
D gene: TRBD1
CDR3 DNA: TGTGCCAGCAGTTTAGCGGCAAGGGAGACAGGGGGCCACGAGCAGTACTTC
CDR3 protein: CASSLAARETGGHEQYF

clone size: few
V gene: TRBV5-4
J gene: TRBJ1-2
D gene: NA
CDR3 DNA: TGTGCCAGCAGTTTGTGGGACCGGCAGGGGACGGATGGCTACACCTTC
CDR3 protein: CASSLWDRQGTDGYTF

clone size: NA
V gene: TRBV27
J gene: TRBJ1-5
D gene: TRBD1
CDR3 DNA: TGTGCCAGCAGTTTCGTACAGGGGAGCAATCAGCCCCAGCATTTT
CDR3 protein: CASSFVQGSNQPQHF

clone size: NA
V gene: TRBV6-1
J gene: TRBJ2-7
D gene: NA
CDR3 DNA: TGTGCCAGCAGGGGGGCAGGACTGATCTCCTACGAGCAGTACTTC
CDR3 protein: CASRGAGLISYEQYF

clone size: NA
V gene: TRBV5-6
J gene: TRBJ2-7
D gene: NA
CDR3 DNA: TGTGCCAGCAGCTCGAGACGGGACGAGCAGTACTTC
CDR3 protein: CASSSRRDEQYF

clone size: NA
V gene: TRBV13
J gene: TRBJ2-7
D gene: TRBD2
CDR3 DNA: TGTGCCAGCAGCCCAACCGGACTAGCAGGCCACTACGAGCAGTACTTC
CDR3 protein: CASSPTGLAGHYEQYF

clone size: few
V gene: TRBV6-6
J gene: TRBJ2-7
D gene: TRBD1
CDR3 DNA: TGTGCCAGCAGTTACTCGAATGGACAGGGGGCCTACGAGCAGTACTTC
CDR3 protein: CASSYSNGQGAYEQYF

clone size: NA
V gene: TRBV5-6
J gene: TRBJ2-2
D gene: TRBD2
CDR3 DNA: TGTGCCAGCAGCTTTCGAATCAGCGGGACCAAGAACACCGGGGAGCTGTTTTTT
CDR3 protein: CASSFRISGTKNTGELFF

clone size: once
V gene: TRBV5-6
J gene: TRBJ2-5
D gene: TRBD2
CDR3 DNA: TGTGCCAGCAGCTTCTTGGGGAGGGGCGCGGTAGAGACCCAGTACTTC
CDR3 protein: CASSFLGRGAVETQYF

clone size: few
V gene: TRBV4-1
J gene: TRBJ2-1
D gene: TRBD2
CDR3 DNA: TGCGCCAGCAGCCAAGATAATTCGGGACTAGCGGAGTGGAATGAGCAGTTCTTC
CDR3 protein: CASSQDNSGLAEWNEQFF

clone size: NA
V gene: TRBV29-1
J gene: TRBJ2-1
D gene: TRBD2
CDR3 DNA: TGCAGCGTGAAAGGACTAGCGGGAGAATCCTACAATGAGCAGTTCTTC
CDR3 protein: CSVKGLAGESYNEQFF

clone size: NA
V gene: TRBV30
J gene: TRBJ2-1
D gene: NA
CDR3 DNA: TGTGCCTGGGGGGCCGTAGGACCTTACAATGAGCAGTTCTTC
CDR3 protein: CAWGAVGPYNEQFF

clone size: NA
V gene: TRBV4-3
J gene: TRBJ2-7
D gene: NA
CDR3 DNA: TGCGCCAGCAGCCAAATCAGCGGGTCCAGCTCCTACGAGCAGTACTTC
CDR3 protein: CASSQISGSSSYEQYF

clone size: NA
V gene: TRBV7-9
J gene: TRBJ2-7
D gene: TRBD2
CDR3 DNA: TGTGCCAGCAGCTCCGGGGGGAGGGCGGGTGAGCAGTACTTC
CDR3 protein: CASSSGGRAGEQYF

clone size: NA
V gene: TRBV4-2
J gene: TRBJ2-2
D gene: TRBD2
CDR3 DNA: TGTGCCAGCAGCCAAGGCCGGACTAGCGGGAGGGATGGCGGGGAGCTGTTTTTT
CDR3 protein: CASSQGRTSGRDGGELFF

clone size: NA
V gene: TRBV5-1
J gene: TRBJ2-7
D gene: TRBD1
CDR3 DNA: TGCGCCAGCAGCCAGAGAGGGGGCGTCCACGAGCAGTACTTC
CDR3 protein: CASSQRGGVHEQYF

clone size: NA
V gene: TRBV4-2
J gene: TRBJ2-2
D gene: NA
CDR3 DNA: TGTGCCAGCAGCCAAGATCGGTGGCCCGGGACACTTAACACCGGGGAGCTGTTTTTT
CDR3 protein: CASSQDRWPGTLNTGELFF

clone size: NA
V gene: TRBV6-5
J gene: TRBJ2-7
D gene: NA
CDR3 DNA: TGTGCCAGCAGTTACCGGCAGGACTACGAGCAGTACTTC
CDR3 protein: CASSYRQDYEQYF

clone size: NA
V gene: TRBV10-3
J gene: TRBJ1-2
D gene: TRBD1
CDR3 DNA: TGTGCCATCAGTGGGACAGGGGGAAGGGGAGGCTACACCTTC
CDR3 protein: CAISGTGGRGGYTF

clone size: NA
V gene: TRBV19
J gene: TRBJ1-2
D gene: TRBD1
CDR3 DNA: TGTGCCAGTACCCCCCTGGACAGGGGTAGTGGCTACACCTTC
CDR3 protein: CASTPLDRGSGYTF

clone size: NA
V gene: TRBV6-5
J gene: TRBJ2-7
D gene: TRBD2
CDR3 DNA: TGTGCCAGCAGTTACCCCGGGACTAGCGGCTACGAGCAGTACTTC
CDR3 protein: CASSYPGTSGYEQYF

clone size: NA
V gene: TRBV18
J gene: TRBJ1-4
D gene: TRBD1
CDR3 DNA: TGTGCCAGCTCACCAATTACAGGGGCTATTAATGAAAAACTGTTTTTT
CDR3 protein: CASSPITGAINEKLFF